The 29 T cell receptor beta chains below were found in one sample sequenced in a study of blood T cell repertoires in COVID-19. Data came from immunoSEQ multiplex PCR; TCRdb stores just in-frame clones and leaves some out. The sample holds over 300,000 clones, nearly 90% seen once. Sequenced sample: peripheral blood. All receptors come from a man younger than 30 with active or convalescent COVID-19.

The genes are TRBV19 and TRBJ2-3; the match to TRBD1 covers 8 bases. This CDR3 has 18 amino acids. V shed 6 bases, J shed 8 bases, and the junction held 22 bases outside the gene matches. The germline V gene encodes CDR1 LNHDA and CDR2 SQIVND (reference sequence). CDR3 residues: CASRALRDRGPPGSTQYF. CDR3 DNA sequence: TGTGCCAGTAGGGCCCTCCGTGACAGGGGTCCCCCCGGGAGTACGCAGTATTTT.

The chain uses TRBV2 and TRBJ2-1; the match to TRBD1 covers 7 bases. V lost 6 bases to trimming and J lost 7 bases; unmatched junction nucleotides: 3. CDR1 and CDR2 (germline): SNHLY, FYNNEI. This CDR3 has 12 residues. CDR3 coding DNA: TGTGCCAGCAGCGGGACAGTGAATGAGCAGTTCTTC. Its translation: CASSGTVNEQFF.

This clone occurred a few times. The chain employs TRBV5-6 and TRBJ2-7; perhaps TRBD1 as D (5 bases). The germline CDR1 and CDR2 sequences are SGHDT and YYEEEE. The CDR3 is 14 amino acids. The V end was cut by 4 bases, the J end by 2 bases, with 13 bases between. CDR3 in DNA: TGTGCCAGCAGCCAGCGTTGGGGCGCCTACGAGCAGTACTTC. It codes for CASSQRWGAYEQYF.

To note about this clone: The junction and the germline gene differ at one end; a read error may be behind it. This chain links TRBV5-1 with TRBJ2-6; D is perhaps TRBD1 (5 bases). The CDR3 sequence is 18 residues long. CDR1 and CDR2 from the germline V gene are SGHRS and YFSETQ. As DNA, the CDR3 is TGCGCCAGCAGCAAGGCCCGTGGCAGCCACTCTGGGGCCAACGTGCTGACTTTC. This translates into CASSKARGSHSGANVLTF.

The rearrangement joins TRBV28 to TRBJ1-4; 8 nucleotides agree with TRBD1. The CDR3 has 14 amino acids. CDR1 is MDHEN, CDR2 SYDVKM, per germline. Trimming took 2 bases from V and 8 from J; bases not matched to a gene: 4. CDR3 amino acids: CASSLQGAWEKLFF. In DNA form, the CDR3 reads TGTGCCAGCAGTTTACAGGGGGCGTGGGAAAAACTGTTTTTT.

V is TRBV7-9 and J is TRBJ2-2, with TRBD1 matching 12 bases. Germline loops: CDR1 SEHNR, CDR2 FQNEAQ (reference sequence). With V trimmed by 3 bases and J by 5 bases, 1 base remained unmatched. The length of the CDR3 is 15 residues. This CDR3 is CASSLGQGATGELFF. In nucleotides, the CDR3 is TGTGCCAGCAGCTTGGGACAGGGGGCTACCGGGGAGCTGTTTTTT. The full variable domain, rest sourced from reference TRBV7-9 and TRBJ2-2, is DTGVSQNPRHKITKRGQNVTFRCDPISEHNRLYWYRQTLGQGPEFLTYFQNEAQLEKSRLLSDRFSAERPKGSFSTLEIQRTEQGDSAMYLCASSLGQGATGELFFGEGSRLTVL.

The table lists this clone with a count of one. J is TRBJ2-7 and V is TRBV11-1, with 14 bases matching TRBD2. After removal of 1 base from V and 2 bases from J, the junction contained 1 base not matched to a gene. The CDR3 spans 16 residues. Germline lookup yields CDR1 SGHAT and CDR2 FQDESV (reference sequence). The CDR3 sequence: CASSLEGLAGAYEQYF. CDR3 DNA sequence: TGTGCCAGCAGCTTAGAGGGACTAGCGGGAGCCTACGAGCAGTACTTC.

The chain combines TRBV9 with TRBJ2-1; TRBD2 aligns across 10 bases. The CDR3 loop spans 16 amino acids. V trimming: 4 bases; J trimming: 12 bases; junction bases outside the gene matches: 16. Germline-derived CDR1 and CDR2 are SGDLS and YYNGEE. The CDR3 region has the DNA TGTGCCAGCAGCTCCCTGAGCGGGAGGGCCGCCGAGGGGCAGTTCTTC. Translating it yields CASSSLSGRAAEGQFF.

The rearrangement joins TRBV25-1 to TRBJ2-5, with 7 bases identical to TRBD1. This CDR3 region has 15 residues. Germline lookup yields CDR1 MGHDK and CDR2 SYGVNS. Losses at the gene ends were 0 bases for V and 5 bases for J; bases not matched to a gene: 6. CDR3 nucleotide sequence: TGTGCCAGCAGTGAATATAAGGGGACAGCGGAGACCCAGTACTTC. It codes for CASSEYKGTAETQYF.

The V call is TRBV7-2, the J call TRBJ2-1, with 9 bases aligning to TRBD1. There are 15 residues in the CDR3. Germline CDR1 reads SGHTA; CDR2 reads FQGNSA. The ends lost 3 bases at V and 7 bases at J; junction bases unmatched: 7. In DNA, the CDR3 is TGTGCCAGCAGCTTTTGGGACAGGGTGAATAATGAGCAGTTCTTC. It codes for CASSFWDRVNNEQFF. Using reference TRBV7-2 and TRBJ2-1 for the parts outside the CDR3, the full variable domain is GAGVSQSPSNKVTEKGKDVELRCDPISGHTALYWYRQSLGQGLEFLIYFQGNSAPDKSGLPSDRFSAERTGGSVSTLTIQRTQQEDSAVYLCASSFWDRVNNEQFFGPGTRLTVL.

The chain has TRBV6-2 or TRBV6-3 and TRBJ2-1; TRBD2 is a possible D gene (5 bases). CDR1 and CDR2 from the germline V gene are MNHEY and SVGEGT. CDR3 length: 17 amino acids. V was clipped by 2 bases and J by 7 bases, with 21 bases between them. DNA of the CDR3: TGTGCCAGCAGTTACCACGGCGGGTCGAAGTTTCAGAATGAGCAGTTCTTC. As protein: CASSYHGGSKFQNEQFF.

The chain links TRBV6-5 to TRBJ2-1; the D gene is possibly TRBD2 (6 bases). Trimming cost V 6 bases and J 8 bases, with 8 bases left between them. The germline CDR1 and CDR2 sequences are MNHEY and SVGAGI. This CDR3 spans 11 amino acids. The CDR3 loop is CASSRGDEQFF. CDR3 nucleotides: TGTGCCAGCAGCCGCGGGGATGAGCAGTTCTTC.

In this sample, this clone turned up a few times. The chain recombines TRBV6-5 with TRBJ1-6; 7 bases are shared with TRBD1. Germline loops: CDR1 MNHEY, CDR2 SVGAGI. The CDR3 sequence is 15 residues long. The J segment lost 1 base and the V segment lost 6 bases, leaving 3 bases of the junction unmatched. The chain's CDR3 is CASRQGQSYNSPLHF. Written as DNA, the CDR3 is TGTGCCAGCAGACAGGGACAGTCCTATAATTCACCCCTCCACTTT.

The rearrangement uses TRBV7-9 and TRBJ1-2, with D possibly being TRBD1 (6 bases). Germline V lookup: CDR1 SEHNR, CDR2 FQNEAQ (reference sequence). The germline V and J ends were trimmed by 1 base and 1 base, with 10 bases remaining between them. The CDR3 covers 15 residues. CDR3 bases: TGTGCCAGCAGCTTAGGCCAGGGGATTAACTATGGCTACACCTTC. Residues: CASSLGQGINYGYTF.

The CDR3 DNA is TGTGCCAGTAGGGGGACAGACTACTTCAATCAGCCCCAGCATTTT. Residues: CASRGTDYFNQPQHF. V gene TRBV19 combines with J gene TRBJ1-5; 7 bases align to TRBD1. Germline CDR1 is LNHDA and CDR2 is SQIVND (reference sequence). Unmatched junction bases numbered 8, after V lost 6 bases and J lost 3 bases. The CDR3 consists of 15 residues.

In its sample, this clone was seen once. The J gene is TRBJ2-1, the V gene TRBV7-6; 15 nucleotides line up with TRBD2. The CDR3 spans 19 residues. V dropped 2 bases and J dropped 6; count of bases not matched to a gene: 11. Germline V lookup: CDR1 SGHVS, CDR2 FNYEAQ. CDR3 in DNA: TGTGCCAGCAGCTTACGACCCCCGGCGGGACTAGCGGGAGGCAATGAGCAGTTCTTC. Protein product: CASSLRPPAGLAGGNEQFF. Combining the CDR3 with reference TRBV7-6 and TRBJ2-1 gives the whole variable domain GAGVSQSPRYKVTKRGQDVALRCDPISGHVSLYWYRQALGQGPEFLTYFNYEAQQDKSGLPNDRFSAERPEGSISTLTIQRTEQRDSAMYRCASSLRPPAGLAGGNEQFFGPGTRLTVL.

The V and J genes are TRBV5-4 and TRBJ2-3; TRBD2 matches at 10 bases. Losses at the gene ends were 4 bases for V and 3 bases for J; bases not matched to a gene: 8. The germline gives CDR1 SGHNT, CDR2 YYREEE (reference sequence). The CDR3 loop spans 16 amino acids. CDR3 DNA: TGTGCCAGCAGCCCCTCCTTAGCGGGAGGAACAGATACGCAGTATTTT. This codes for CASSPSLAGGTDTQYF.

The V call is TRBV10-1, the J call TRBJ2-3; perhaps TRBD1 as D (6 bases). The length of the CDR3 is 16 residues. Germline assignment: CDR1 WNHNN and CDR2 SYGVQD (reference sequence). The V end was cut by 6 bases, the J end by 0 bases, with 16 bases between. In DNA form, the CDR3 reads TGCGCCAGCAGATGCCCCCGGGACAACAGCACAGATACGCAGTATTTT. Its translation: CASRCPRDNSTDTQYF.

The J gene is TRBJ1-1, the V gene TRBV6-6; no reliable D call. CDR1 is MNHNY, CDR2 SVGAGI, per germline (reference sequence). The V end lost 4 bases, the J end lost 1 base, and 10 bases lay between the germline ends. This CDR3 is 14 amino acids long. The CDR3 protein is CASSSEVRNTEAFF. In DNA, the CDR3 is TGTGCCAGCAGTTCCGAGGTTAGGAACACTGAAGCTTTCTTT.

The chain has TRBV19 and TRBJ2-1, with 10 bases lining up with TRBD1. Unmatched junction bases numbered 5, after V lost 5 bases and J lost 4 bases. Per germline, CDR1 LNHDA and CDR2 SQIVND (reference sequence). This CDR3 has 15 amino acids. The CDR3 loop is CASSVTGGTYNEQFF. The DNA for the CDR3 is TGTGCCAGTAGTGTGACAGGGGGCACTTACAATGAGCAGTTCTTC.

The rearrangement links TRBV11-3 to TRBJ2-1, with D possibly TRBD1 on 5 matching bases. The germline CDR1 and CDR2 sequences are SGHNT and YENEEA. Trimming shortened V by 3 bases and J by 8 bases, and 20 bases separated the two germline ends. The CDR3 runs 16 residues. As DNA, the CDR3 is TGTGCCAGCAGCTTTGAAGGGGTGGCAGGGCTCGATGAGCAGTTCTTC. Its translation is CASSFEGVAGLDEQFF.

The rearrangement links TRBV14 to TRBJ1-6, with 7 nucleotides matching TRBD1. V shed 2 bases and J 7 bases; nucleotides not matched to a gene: 8. CDR3 length: 16 residues. The germline gives CDR1 SGHDN, CDR2 FVKESK. The CDR3 spells CASSQLDRLPNSPLHF. CDR3 DNA sequence: TGTGCCAGCAGCCAATTGGACAGGCTTCCCAATTCACCCCTCCACTTT.

V gene TRBV11-3 combines with J gene TRBJ1-1, with D perhaps TRBD1 (5 bases). Germline CDR1 and CDR2: SGHNT and YENEEA. V lost 5 bases to trimming and J lost 0 bases, with 16 bases between them. This CDR3 contains 16 residues. The CDR3 DNA reads as TGTGCCAGCAGCCCTGGTACGGGGGAGCTGAACACTGAAGCTTTCTTT. It codes for CASSPGTGELNTEAFF.

The rearrangement links TRBV18 to TRBJ1-2, with TRBD1 identical over 7 bases. The CDR3 sequence is 11 residues long. Germline-derived CDR1 and CDR2 are KGHSH and LQKENI. With 3 bases clipped from V and 14 bases from J, the junction kept 6 bases outside the gene matches. The CDR3 DNA follows: TGTGCCAGCTCACCGGAGGGGGCGCAGACCTTC. Protein product: CASSPEGAQTF. The complete variable domain, with remaining parts taken from reference TRBV18 and TRBJ1-2, reads NAGVMQNPRHLVRRRGQEARLRCSPMKGHSHVYWYRQLPEEGLKFMVYLQKENIIDESGMPKERFSAEFPKEGPSILRIQQVVRGDSAAYFCASSPEGAQTFGSGTRLTVV.

The J gene is TRBJ1-4, the V gene TRBV28, with D possibly being TRBD1 (6 bases). The V and J ends lost 10 bases and 4 bases respectively, with 16 bases between them. CDR3 length: 14 amino acids. Per germline, CDR1 MDHEN and CDR2 SYDVKM. CDR3 bases: TGTGCCACCCAACCCGGGACACATAATGAAAAACTGTTTTTT. Amino acid sequence: CATQPGTHNEKLFF. The full variable domain, with the rest looked up from reference TRBV28 and TRBJ1-4, is DVKVTQSSRYLVKRTGEKVFLECVQDMDHENMFWYRQDPGLGLRLIYFSYDVKMKEKGDIPEGYSVSREKKERFSLILESASTNQTSMYLCATQPGTHNEKLFFGSGTQLSVL.

V gene TRBV19 combines with J gene TRBJ1-5; 10 bases line up with TRBD1. The trim removed 7 bases at V and 7 bases at J, leaving 7 bases unmatched. This CDR3 comprises 14 residues. The germline gives CDR1 LNHDA, CDR2 SQIVND (reference sequence). CDR3 DNA: TGTGCCAGTACCGAGACAGGGGGCTGGCAGCCCCAGCATTTT. Its translation: CASTETGGWQPQHF.

This clone turned up a few times. The rearrangement uses TRBV3-1 (or the pseudogene TRBV3-2) and TRBJ2-4; a possible D gene is TRBD2 (7 bases). Trimming removed 0 bases from V and 0 bases from J, with 21 bases in between. The length of the CDR3 is 20 residues. The germline gives CDR1 LGHDT, CDR2 YNNKEL (reference sequence). This CDR3 reads CASSQDSGQDGGIAKNIQYF. In DNA form, the CDR3 reads TGTGCCAGCAGCCAAGATTCGGGACAAGACGGGGGGATAGCCAAAAACATTCAGTACTTC.

V is TRBV7-3 and J is TRBJ1-1; D unresolved. Trimming stripped 2 bases from V and 3 bases from J, with 7 bases between. The length of the CDR3 is 13 residues. Germline V gene data show CDR1 as SGHTA and CDR2 as FQGTGA. The CDR3 protein is CASSLEEYTEAFF. CDR3 nucleotide sequence: TGTGCCAGCAGCTTAGAGGAGTACACTGAAGCTTTCTTT.

The chain recombines TRBV11-2 with TRBJ2-2; weak D call: TRBD1 (6 bases). V was trimmed by 5 bases and J by 0 bases, leaving 10 bases between them. Germline loops: CDR1 SGHAT, CDR2 FQNNGV. The CDR3 is made up of 15 amino acids. This CDR3 reads CASSGTLANTGELFF. DNA for the CDR3: TGTGCCAGCAGCGGGACACTTGCGAACACCGGGGAGCTGTTTTTT.